This is a list of T cell receptor beta chains from one sample in a study of blood T cell repertoires in COVID-19. Sequencing used immunoSEQ multiplex PCR; TCRdb keeps in-frame clones, though not all of them. The table records 140,000 to 150,000 clones, about 80% of them present only once. Sequenced input: peripheral blood. These receptors all come from a man aged 50-59 years with acute or convalescent COVID-19. CDR3s include the opening cysteine and the closing phenylalanine or tryptophan. D genes are given only for firm matches. The size entry is marked missing in some rows and otherwise reads once, few, many or a size class.

j_call: TRBJ2-3; clone_size: -; v_call: TRBV10-1; d_call: TRBD1; cdr3_length: 15; cdr3_nt: TGCGCCAGCAGTGAAGGCAGGGGGCACGTAGATACGCAGTATTTT; cdr3_aa: CASSEGRGHVDTQYF
j_call: TRBJ2-3; clone_size: -; v_call: TRBV9; d_call: -; cdr3_length: 15; cdr3_nt: TGTGCCAGCAGCGTTGGTCAGGTGAGCACAGATACGCAGTATTTT; cdr3_aa: CASSVGQVSTDTQYF
j_call: TRBJ1-5; clone_size: -; v_call: TRBV4-2; d_call: -; cdr3_length: 16; cdr3_nt: TGTGCCAGCAGCCAAGATACCGGGGAAGGAAATCAGCCCCAGCATTTT; cdr3_aa: CASSQDTGEGNQPQHF
j_call: TRBJ1-6; clone_size: -; v_call: TRBV5-4; d_call: -; cdr3_length: 15; cdr3_nt: TGTGCCAGCAGCCTAGACGGATTTCGTAATTCACCCCTCCACTTT; cdr3_aa: CASSLDGFRNSPLHF
j_call: TRBJ2-5; clone_size: -; v_call: TRBV6-5; d_call: TRBD2; cdr3_length: 15; cdr3_nt: TGTGCCAGCAGTCTAGCGGGGACAACACAAGAGACCCAGTACTTC; cdr3_aa: CASSLAGTTQETQYF
j_call: TRBJ2-1; clone_size: few; v_call: TRBV19; d_call: -; cdr3_length: 15; cdr3_nt: TGTGCCAGTAGTGCCCCGGGGGTCATTTACAATGAGCAGTTCTTC; cdr3_aa: CASSAPGVIYNEQFF
j_call: TRBJ1-6; clone_size: once; v_call: TRBV5-1; d_call: -; cdr3_length: 15; cdr3_nt: TGCGCCAGCAGCCCGGCGACAGGCCCAAATTCACCCCTCCACTTT; cdr3_aa: CASSPATGPNSPLHF
j_call: TRBJ1-1; clone_size: -; v_call: TRBV5-1; d_call: TRBD1; cdr3_length: 16; cdr3_nt: TGCGCCAGCAGCTTTGGTCAGGGGGACTTTAAGGGTGAAGCTTTCTTT; cdr3_aa: CASSFGQGDFKGEAFF
j_call: TRBJ1-4; clone_size: -; v_call: TRBV3-1/TRBV3-2; d_call: -; cdr3_length: 13; cdr3_nt: TGTGCCAGCAGCCAGGGGGCGGGTGAAAAACTGTTTTTT; cdr3_aa: CASSQGAGEKLFF
j_call: TRBJ1-1; clone_size: once; v_call: TRBV10-3; d_call: -; cdr3_length: 16; cdr3_nt: TGTGCCACCCACAACCCCCGACAGAGCGCGGTCCCTGAAGCTTTCTTT; cdr3_aa: CATHNPRQSAVPEAFF